This T cell receptor beta chain was observed in a study of T cells in women clearing cervical HPV infection. The CDR3 sequence is 15 residues long. The V gene's germline CDR1 is GTSNPN and CDR2 SVGIG (reference sequence). The germline V and J ends were trimmed by 1 base and 6 bases, with 15 bases remaining between them. Repertoires were generated with immunoSEQ multiplex PCR, while TCRdb's copy carries only in-frame clones and drops some. Listed are 45,000 to 55,000 clones; around 0.98% falls within the top ten. All participants had a single incident cervical HPV16 infection, and prevalent HPV16 infections were excluded. On this clone itself: The read ends 3 residues before the CDR3 terminus; that terminus is restored from the germline J gene.

This chain connects TRBV30 to TRBJ2-2; a weak D match, TRBD2 (6 bases). The TCR sequence derives from a woman aged 18 to 75 with a cervical HPV16 infection that either progressed to CIN3+ or cleared (not recorded which). Sequenced sample: blood buffy coat. The CDR3 DNA, read in part, is TGTGCCTGGAGTGGGGGGGACTCCCGCCCCGGGGAG. This encodes CAWSGGDSRPGE. The full CDR3 protein reads CAWSGGDSRPGELFF.